What follows describes a single T cell receptor (beta chain). The specificity of this receptor is unknown. Base-call qualities are not available, and no considerably larger clone is one nucleotide away. Libraries were constructed by the immunoSEQ multiplex PCR assay. DNA from the cultured and isolated CD4+ T cells underwent TCR beta CDR3 sequencing. In the authors' own workflow: The analysis removed non-productive TCR sequences, trimmed reads to the CDR3 region, and retained only CDR3s that were 7 or more amino acids long. The MANAFEST web app was used to identify antigen-specific clonotypes by comparing expansion in peptide wells with expansion in reference cultures. To be called positive, a clone needed expansion at FDR<0.05 compared with the reference and with all other wells, an odds ratio greater than 5, and a frequency greater than 0.1% in two replicate wells. Clonotypes significantly expanded in SARS-CoV-2 spike wells and in at least one common cold coronavirus spike condition were defined as cross-reactive. Using the stringdist R package, CDR3 similarity was measured by Levenshtein distance, and unrooted trees were constructed with ape in R 3.6.1. TCRdb took this table from immuneACCESS and kept in-frame rearrangements with V and J called. Such tables lack part of the clones; where checked against another copy, unresolved V genes explain under half of the gap, and the rest is unexplained. The V and J calls and clone size were taken over from that table, and D and trimming were inferred from the DNA. The sample table shows 55,000 to 80,000 clones, and 80% are seen once. 10% to 15% of the sample is taken by the ten largest.

In the ViraFEST assay, PBMC were stimulated with viral peptide pools, and antigen-specific CD4+ T cell clonotypes were then identified by expansion using TCR sequencing. After less than eleven days of culture, CD4+ T cells were isolated with the EasySep CD4+ T cell isolation kit. The absence of prior SARS-CoV-2 infection in healthy vaccine recipients was confirmed by negative nucleocapsid antibodies before and after vaccination. Some 2 million PBMC per well were cultured in IMDM with about 5.1% human AB serum, 10 IU/ml IL-2 and gentamicin, plus 10 ug/ml peptides. On days 3 and 7, half of the culture medium was replaced with fresh IL-2-containing medium. Unless noted otherwise, every peptide stimulation condition was cultured in triplicate wells. Using Ficoll-Paque Plus gradient centrifugation, PBMC were separated from whole blood and then either used fresh or cryopreserved at -140C. Overlapping peptide pools spanned the spike proteins of SARS-CoV-2 and the common cold coronaviruses HCoV-NL63, HCoV-OC43 and HCoV-229E. The QIAamp micro DNA kit was used to extract genomic DNA from the cultured CD4+ T cells.

This record belongs to a study of vaccination effects on CD4 cells after COVID-19 (dated by TCRdb to the early 2020s). Concerning the study at large: Each participant received two doses of an mRNA SARS-CoV-2 vaccine, either BNT162b2 or mRNA-1273. SARS-CoV-2 spike-specific CD4+ TCR repertoires from before and after mRNA vaccination were compared in COVID-19 convalescent patients and in infection-naive vaccine recipients. A total of 9 to 11 COVID-19 convalescent patients and a handful of SARS-CoV-2-naive healthy vaccine recipients were included in the full study. Cultures from other donors in the study were sequenced with the Oncomine TCR Beta short-read assay on an Illumina iSeq 100. Summary of the overall study and its limitations: Among healthy vaccine recipients, nearly all vaccine-induced clones were SARS-CoV-2 mono-reactive, and only 1 of 255 was cross-reactive with common cold coronaviruses. Both infection-induced and vaccine-induced clones contracted markedly at late post-vaccination timepoints, which is consistent with waning T cell responses. The study was limited by a small number of convalescent patients and lacked early post-infection timepoints.

From its cysteine to its phenylalanine, the CDR3 spans 13 amino acids. The kept DNA is CDR3 alone, 39 bases in frame from the first base. From the germline V gene, CDR1 is SQVTM and CDR2 is ANQGSEA. Trimming removed 8 bases from V and 8 bases from J, leaving 16 bases between the germline ends. The chain joins TRBV29-1 to TRBJ1-6, and the D gene may be TRBD1, 6 bases matching. The receptor was isolated from a human donor who received a COVID-19 vaccine. The sample was CD4+ T cells from PBMCs cultured with SARS-CoV-2 spike peptides, taken before COVID-19 vaccination. The cell subset or site label on this specimen signifies: SARS-CoV-2 spike overlapping peptide pool stimulation. The CDR3 corresponds to CSPNTGSYSPLHF. The nucleotides read TGCAGCCCTAACACAGGGTCCTATTCACCCCTCCACTTT.